Listed below are T cell receptor beta chains from one sample, sequenced in a study of cytomegalovirus exposure and HLA in healthy donors. Clones were read by immunoSEQ multiplex PCR, and TCRdb kept only the in-frame ones, dropping some. The data show approximately 170,000 clones, about 88% seen once. Sequencing was performed on PBMCs. These TCRs come from a man younger than 40 in good health and CMV-seropositive. The CDR3 runs from the conserved cysteine through the conserved F or W. D genes are given only for firm matches. Clone size is stated in some rows and not others, as once, few, many or a class when expanded.

CASTLTPRENTQYF	TGTGCCAGCACCCTGACCCCGAGGGAAAATACGCAGTATTTT	TRBJ2-3	NA	TRBV5-6	NA
CASRSTAGTGNTIYF	TGTGCCAGCAGATCTACTGCAGGGACTGGAAACACCATATATTTT	TRBJ1-3	NA	TRBV27	NA
CASSFSAGYYEQYF	TGTGCCAGCAGTTTTTCGGCGGGCTATTACGAGCAGTACTTC	TRBJ2-7	NA	TRBV27	NA
CASSVGGGRGYGYTF	TGTGCCAGCAGCGTAGGAGGGGGGAGGGGGTATGGCTACACCTTC	TRBJ1-2	NA	TRBV9	NA
CASSLGDRDPYEQYF	TGTGCCAGCAGCTTGGGGGACAGGGACCCCTACGAGCAGTACTTC	TRBJ2-7	many	TRBV5-6	TRBD1
CASIGQGAHTEAFF	TGTGCCAGCATTGGACAGGGGGCTCACACTGAAGCTTTCTTT	TRBJ1-1	NA	TRBV25-1	TRBD1
CASSLKAGGYNEQFF	TGTGCCAGCAGCTTGAAAGCGGGAGGGTACAATGAGCAGTTCTTC	TRBJ2-1	NA	TRBV5-4	TRBD2
CASSEYPAGDEQFF	TGTGCCAGCAGTGAATACCCCGCCGGGGATGAGCAGTTCTTC	TRBJ2-1	NA	TRBV25-1	NA
CASRQITGTRYGYTF	TGTGCCAGCAGACAAATAACCGGGACACGCTATGGCTACACCTTC	TRBJ1-2	NA	TRBV6-5	NA
CAISAQGGNEKLFF	TGTGCCATCAGTGCACAGGGTGGAAATGAAAAACTGTTTTTT	TRBJ1-4	once	TRBV10-3	NA
CASSPVRGQETQYF	TGTGCCAGCTCACCAGTGCGGGGGCAAGAGACCCAGTACTTC	TRBJ2-5	NA	TRBV18	TRBD2
CATKRGGAKGTEAFF	TGTGCCACCAAGAGGGGGGGGGCGAAGGGCACTGAAGCTTTCTTT	TRBJ1-1	NA	TRBV6-5	NA
CASSLPGGRRAGYTF	TGTGCCAGCAGCTTACCCGGGGGGCGACGAGCTGGCTACACCTTC	TRBJ1-2	NA	TRBV11-2	NA
CASSQGSQGSYGYTF	TGCGCCAGCAGCCAAGGTTCCCAGGGAAGCTATGGCTACACCTTC	TRBJ1-2	NA	TRBV4-3	NA
CSVDGQSGGYTF	TGCAGCGTTGACGGACAGTCTGGGGGCTACACCTTC	TRBJ1-2	NA	TRBV29-1	NA
CASSIWGATNEKLFF	TGTGCCAGTAGTATATGGGGGGCAACTAATGAAAAACTGTTTTTT	TRBJ1-4	NA	TRBV19	NA
CASSNRDREDTEAFF	TGTGCCAGCAGCAACCGGGACAGGGAAGACACTGAAGCTTTCTTT	TRBJ1-1	few	TRBV21-1	NA
CASSPGTGWDEQYF	TGTGCCAGCAGCCCCGGGACAGGGTGGGACGAGCAGTACTTC	TRBJ2-7	NA	TRBV7-2	TRBD1
CASSYWGQNNEQFF	TGTGCCAGCAGTTACTGGGGACAGAACAATGAGCAGTTCTTC	TRBJ2-1	few	TRBV6-5	TRBD1
CASSQDQGSYTEAFF	TGCGCCAGCAGCCAAGATCAGGGTAGTTACACTGAAGCTTTCTTT	TRBJ1-1	few	TRBV4-1	NA
CASSFRNTEAFF	TGTGCCAGCAGCTTCAGAAACACTGAAGCTTTCTTT	TRBJ1-1	NA	TRBV7-9	NA
CAWSYSNTEAFF	TGTGCCTGGAGCTACTCGAACACTGAAGCTTTCTTT	TRBJ1-1	few	TRBV30	NA
CASSQRSGYGYTF	TGTGCCAGCAGCCAAAGGTCAGGCTATGGCTACACCTTC	TRBJ1-2	NA	TRBV7-9	NA